The 19 T cell receptor beta chains presented below share a single source sample, sequenced in a study of OX40 agonist ivuxolimab in advanced cancers. The library was produced with the immunoSEQ multiplex PCR assay. The table comes from immuneACCESS by way of TCRdb, which keeps in-frame sequences with V and J called. Part of the clones is missing from these tables; in studies checked, under half for an unresolved V gene and the rest for unknown reasons. Present in this sample are approximately 19,000 clones, approximately 84% of which were seen just once. About a fifth of the sample is in the top ten clones. Material: CD4+ or CD8+ T cells sorted from blood, obtained in a trial of the OX40 agonist ivuxolimab. These receptors all stem from an adult with an advanced solid tumor such as melanoma, head and neck, liver or kidney cancer.

This chain links TRBV7-2 with TRBJ1-5; D is undetermined. This CDR3 has 16 amino acids. The germline gives CDR1 SGHTA, CDR2 FQGNSA. Deletions cut 5 bases from V and 8 bases from J, with 22 bases between. CDR3 DNA sequence: TGTGCCAGCAGCCGACCGGGTGGGATCACTTTGGAGCCCCAGCATTTT. Protein product: CASSRPGGITLEPQHF.

V is TRBV4-1 and J is TRBJ2-7; TRBD1 or TRBD2 may be the D gene (5 bases each). The V gene lost 2 bases and the J gene lost 3 bases, with 14 bases spanning the gap. CDR1 MGHRA and CDR2 YSYEKL come from the germline V gene. The CDR3 is made up of 15 amino acids. The CDR3 loop is CASSQRGPAGYEQYF. The CDR3 nucleotides are TGCGCCAGCAGCCAACGGGGCCCGGCGGGCTACGAGCAGTACTTC.

J is TRBJ1-1 and V is TRBV12-5, with no clear D. Trimming removed 2 bases from V and 6 bases from J, with 4 bases in between. The CDR3 is made up of 11 amino acids. Germline CDR1 reads LGHNT; CDR2 reads FRNRAP. The CDR3 spells CASGLWPEAFF. CDR3 sequence (DNA): TGTGCTAGTGGTTTGTGGCCTGAAGCTTTCTTT.

This rearrangement joins TRBV9 to TRBJ2-3, with 7 bases aligning to TRBD2. J lost 2 bases, V lost 3 bases, and 12 bases had no gene match. Germline CDR1 reads SGDLS; CDR2 reads YYNGEE. The CDR3 is made up of 17 amino acids. The CDR3 bases are TGTGCCAGCAGCGACCCCAAAGGGCTAGCGGACACAGATACGCAGTATTTT. As protein: CASSDPKGLADTDTQYF.

The chain recombines TRBV14 with TRBJ2-5; TRBD1 matches at 7 bases. This CDR3 region has 15 residues. The junction had 6 bases not matched to a gene; V was cut back by 2 bases and J by 3 bases. Germline V gene sequence: CDR1 SGHDN, CDR2 FVKESK. CDR3 nucleotides: TGTGCCAGCAGCCAACGACAGGGACCCAAAGAGACCCAGTACTTC. This encodes CASSQRQGPKETQYF.

A few counts support this clone. The V call is TRBV6-1, the J call TRBJ1-5; D remains ambiguous. This CDR3 has 15 amino acids. The germline V gene encodes CDR1 MNHNS and CDR2 SASEGT. Trimming took 3 bases from V and 2 from J, leaving 11 bases between them. Here the CDR3 reads CASSDGFPGNQPQHF. In DNA form, the CDR3 reads TGTGCCAGCAGTGACGGTTTTCCGGGCAATCAGCCCCAGCATTTT.

V gene TRBV6-6 combines with J gene TRBJ2-3, with D possibly being TRBD2 (5 bases). Trimming removed 6 bases at V and 6 bases at J, with 10 bases between. Germline V gives CDR1 MNHNY, CDR2 SVGAGI (reference sequence). The CDR3 runs to 12 residues. The CDR3 region has the DNA TGTGCCAGCAGGGACTCGGGGGATACGCAGTATTTT. It is translated as CASRDSGDTQYF.

The gene calls are TRBV6-1 and TRBJ2-7; the D gene could be TRBD1 or TRBD2 (6 bases each). The germline V gene has CDR1 MNHNS and CDR2 SASEGT. The CDR3 is made up of 12 amino acids. Trimming removed 7 bases from V and 3 bases from J, with 10 bases in between. CDR3 sequence: CASKRGVYEQYF. In DNA form, the CDR3 reads TGTGCCAGCAAAAGGGGGGTCTACGAGCAGTACTTC.

V usage is TRBV21-1 and J usage is TRBJ1-5. TRBV21-1 is an annotated pseudogene. The CDR3 spans 13 residues. In DNA form, the CDR3 reads TGTGCCAGCAGCAAAGAAAGGGATCAGCCCCAGCATTTT. Translated: CASSKERDQPQHF.

Judged by abundance, this clone is medium-sized. The chain joins TRBV9 to TRBJ2-2; D is ambiguous. CDR1 is SGDLS, CDR2 YYNGEE, per germline. V was trimmed by 0 bases and J by 7 bases, leaving 13 bases between them. This CDR3 has 15 amino acids. The CDR3 DNA reads as TGTGCCAGCAGCGTAGCTACTGTGGTAGGCGGGGAGCTGTTTTTT. This encodes CASSVATVVGGELFF.

The V and J genes are TRBV7-9 and TRBJ2-2, with D possibly matching TRBD2 (6 bases). Trimming removed 1 base at V and 3 bases at J, with 12 bases between. This CDR3 is built from 16 residues. Germline V lookup: CDR1 SEHNR, CDR2 FQNEAQ (reference sequence). CDR3 residues: CASSLGSGDYTGELFF. For the CDR3, the DNA is TGTGCCAGCAGCTTAGGGTCTGGGGACTACACCGGGGAGCTGTTTTTT.

The chain is built from TRBV30 and TRBJ1-2; TRBD1 aligns across 7 bases. The germline gives CDR1 GTSNPN, CDR2 SVGIG (reference sequence). The CDR3 length is 13 residues. The junction had 5 bases not matched to a gene; V was cut back by 1 base and J by 6 bases. CDR3 protein: CAWSAGTVDGYTF. CDR3 coding DNA: TGTGCCTGGAGTGCCGGGACAGTCGATGGCTACACCTTC.

J is TRBJ2-3 and V is TRBV6-5; D gene uncertain. CDR3 size: 13 residues. Germline loops: CDR1 MNHEY, CDR2 SVGAGI. Trimming removed 3 bases at V and 2 bases at J, with 6 bases between. This chain's CDR3 is CASSYGVTDTQYF. The CDR3 coding sequence is TGTGCCAGCAGTTATGGTGTCACAGATACGCAGTATTTT.

V usage is TRBV25-1 and J usage is TRBJ2-1, with 10 positions matching TRBD2. The CDR3 totals 16 residues. Germline V gene data show CDR1 as MGHDK and CDR2 as SYGVNS. V was pared by 6 bases and J by 16 bases, with 21 bases of the junction left unmatched. The CDR3 DNA is TGTGCCAGCAGCCCCGTCGGGGGTAGAGCGGGAGGGCGTATCTTCTTC. It yields the protein CASSPVGGRAGGRIFF.

Worth noting for this clone: At one end the junction does not follow the germline gene, possibly because of a read error. V and J are TRBV9 and TRBJ2-5; 13 bases map to TRBD2. The CDR3 sequence is 13 residues long. Germline values: CDR1 SGDLS, CDR2 YYNGEE. This chain's CDR3 is CALYRTSGRAGDF. The CDR3 DNA sequence: TGTGCCCTGTACCGCACTAGCGGGAGGGCCGGGGACTTC.

The genes are TRBV5-3 and TRBJ1-1; the match to TRBD1 covers 8 bases. TRBV5-3 is marked as an open reading frame, function uncertain. The CDR3 is made up of 14 amino acids. V dropped 2 bases and J dropped 1; count of bases not matched to a gene: 1. The CDR3 loop reads CARSFGQGNTEAFF. In nucleotides, the CDR3 is TGTGCCAGAAGCTTCGGACAGGGGAACACTGAAGCTTTCTTT.

V is TRBV13 and J is TRBJ1-1; D is ambiguous. Per germline, CDR1 PRHDT and CDR2 FYEKMQ (reference sequence). V lost 0 bases, J lost 1 base, and 3 bases lay in between. This CDR3 spans 13 amino acids. The CDR3 bases are TGTGCCAGCAGCTTAGGTTGGAACACTGAAGCTTTCTTT. It codes for CASSLGWNTEAFF.

The chain has TRBV10-1 and TRBJ2-1; 7 bases fit TRBD2. Germline V lookup: CDR1 WNHNN, CDR2 SYGVQD (reference sequence). CDR3 length: 13 amino acids. The trim removed 3 bases at V and 8 bases at J, leaving 4 bases unmatched. CDR3 bases: TGCGCCAGCAGTGAAGGCGGGGGATATGAGCAGTTCTTC. Its protein is CASSEGGGYEQFF.

V is TRBV4-1 and J is TRBJ1-2; 8 bases agree with TRBD1. Trimming cost V 4 bases and J 8 bases; bases outside gene matches: 9. There are 14 residues in the CDR3. Germline V lookup: CDR1 MGHRA, CDR2 YSYEKL. DNA of the CDR3: TGCGCCAGCAGCCTCGGGACAGGTGGTAGCGGCTACACCTTC. Translated, it gives CASSLGTGGSGYTF.